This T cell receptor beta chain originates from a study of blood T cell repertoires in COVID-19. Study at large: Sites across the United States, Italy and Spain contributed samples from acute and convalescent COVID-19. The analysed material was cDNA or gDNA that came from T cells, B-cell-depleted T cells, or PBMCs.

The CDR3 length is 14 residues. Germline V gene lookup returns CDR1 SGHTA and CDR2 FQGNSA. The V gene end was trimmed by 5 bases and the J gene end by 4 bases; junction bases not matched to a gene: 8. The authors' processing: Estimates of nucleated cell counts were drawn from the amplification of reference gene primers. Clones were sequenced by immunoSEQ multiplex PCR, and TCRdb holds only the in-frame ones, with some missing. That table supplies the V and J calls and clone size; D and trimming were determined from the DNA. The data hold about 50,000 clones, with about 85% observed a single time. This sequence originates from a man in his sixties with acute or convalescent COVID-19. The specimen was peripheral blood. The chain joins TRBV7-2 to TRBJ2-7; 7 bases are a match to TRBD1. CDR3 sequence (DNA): TGTGCCAGCAGCCCAGGGACAGCAATTTACGAGCAGTACTTC. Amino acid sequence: CASSPGTAIYEQYF.